The source of this T cell receptor (beta chain) is a study of T cell responses to AZD1222 COVID-19 vaccine listed by TCRdb under 2021. Notes on the research overall: TCR sequencing was performed for 230 to 250 trial participants, of whom some 200 were given two doses of AZD1222 and around 26 were given two doses of MenACWY control vaccine. Trial participants were enrolled into age subgroups of 18-55, 56-69 and 70-plus years, which contained 148, 28 and 57 TCR-sequenced participants, respectively.

The CDR3 regions of human TCRbeta chains were subjected to immunosequencing. The original pipeline was this. TCRs in the repertoires were matched against a reference library of SARS-CoV-2-specific TCRs that had been generated with the MIRA antigen-specificity platform. Breadth meant the fraction of unique TCRs that were SARS-CoV-2-associated, whereas depth meant the fraction of total T cells that were SARS-CoV-2-associated. Each spike-specific TCR was assigned to its reactive spike region and to a CD4 or CD8 class using the MIRA data. Log10-transformed breadth and depth values were compared by one-way ANOVA with Sidak's multiple comparisons tests. Imported from immuneACCESS, the table was reduced by TCRdb to in-frame sequences with V and J called. These copies leave out some clones; in studies compared against another copy, an unresolved V gene accounts for under half, and the cause of the remainder is not known. The D gene and trimming were derived from the DNA, and the V and J assignments and clone size from that table. For this sample there are more than 100,000 clones; about 90% appear just once. The top ten constitute approximately 8% of the sample.

This specimen's time point label, interpreted: about 28 days (+/-7) after the second vaccine dose. AZD1222 recipients with second doses at about 4 weeks or about 12 weeks were pooled, because spike-specific TCR depth and breadth did not differ between schedules. Vaccinee samples came from UK trials COV001 and COV002, including a single-blind randomized controlled phase 2/3 trial of AZD1222 (ChAdOx1 nCoV-19) in healthy adults. Trial participant PBMC samples were collected at day 0 and day 28 after the second dose for TCRbeta chain sequencing. On this clone itself: Its antigen remains unidentified. No per-base quality is available; no much larger clone lies one base away.

Broad study findings and their caveats: Reportedly, close to half of the unique spike-specific TCRs recognized epitopes lying outside the regions that are mutated in the B.1.351 and B.1.1.7 variants. Conclusions about previously exposed vaccinees are limited, since just a handful of AZD1222 recipients were seropositive for SARS-CoV-2 at baseline. Spike-specific TCR breadth and depth rose significantly after two AZD1222 doses compared with day 0 and with MenACWY recipients. The vaccine-associated CD4 TCRs covered the entire spike protein, and the dominant responses fell in regions 160-218 and 743-854. Most participants were white British and females outnumbered males, and the authors suggested that clonal diversity may have been underestimated. Because no day 14 peak-response samples were available, repertoires were characterized only after the peak T cell response. In the small 56-69-year group, the increase in depth fell short of significance, most likely because of low power.

Its CDR3 holds 15 amino acids, cysteine through phenylalanine. Left in the record is the CDR3 DNA by itself, 45 bases read in frame from the first base. Trimming leaves V shorter by 8 bases and J shorter by 5 bases, with the junction holding 9 bases beyond the gene matches. The germline V gene provides CDR1 SGHTA and CDR2 FQGNSA. The sample here was peripheral blood, taken 28 days after the second AZD1222 dose. The clonotype originates from an adult who received the AZD1222 COVID-19 vaccine. The sequence links TRBV7-2 to TRBJ1-6; 7 bases in the junction line up with TRBD1. The bases are TGTGCCAGCCGAAAAGGGGGCGTTAATAATTCACCCCTCCACTTT. This yields the protein CASRKGGVNNSPLHF.